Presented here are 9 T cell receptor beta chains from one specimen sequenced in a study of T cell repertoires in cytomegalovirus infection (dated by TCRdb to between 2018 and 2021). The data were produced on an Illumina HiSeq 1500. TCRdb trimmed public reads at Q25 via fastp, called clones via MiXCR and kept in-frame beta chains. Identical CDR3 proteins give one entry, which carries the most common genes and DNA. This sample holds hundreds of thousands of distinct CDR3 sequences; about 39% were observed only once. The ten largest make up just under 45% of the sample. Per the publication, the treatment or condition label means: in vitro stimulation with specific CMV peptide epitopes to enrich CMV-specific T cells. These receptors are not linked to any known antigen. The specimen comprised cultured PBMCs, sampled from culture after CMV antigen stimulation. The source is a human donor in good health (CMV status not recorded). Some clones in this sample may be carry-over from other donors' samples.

DNA of the CDR3: TGCAGTGCTGCCCGCCGGGAGACAGATACGCAGTATTTT. Its translation: CSAARRETDTQYF. The chain joins TRBV20-1 to TRBJ2-3; a weak D match, TRBD2 (6 bases). This CDR3 spans 13 amino acids. The V gene lost 5 bases and the J gene lost 3 bases, with 12 bases spanning the gap. Germline V gene lookup returns CDR1 DFQATT and CDR2 SNEGSKA (reference sequence).

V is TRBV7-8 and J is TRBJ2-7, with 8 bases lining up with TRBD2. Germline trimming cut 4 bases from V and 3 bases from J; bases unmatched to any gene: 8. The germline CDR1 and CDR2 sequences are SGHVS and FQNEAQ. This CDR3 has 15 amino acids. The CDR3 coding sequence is TGTGCCAGCAGCTCCCAGCGGGGGAGGAACTACGAGCAGTACTTC. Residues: CASSSQRGRNYEQYF.

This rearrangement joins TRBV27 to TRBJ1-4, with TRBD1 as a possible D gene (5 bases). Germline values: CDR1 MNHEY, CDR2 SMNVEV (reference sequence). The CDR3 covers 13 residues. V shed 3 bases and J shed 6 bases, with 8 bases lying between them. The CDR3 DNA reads TGTGCCAGCAGTTTGCCGGGGGATGAAAAACTGTTTTTT. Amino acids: CASSLPGDEKLFF.

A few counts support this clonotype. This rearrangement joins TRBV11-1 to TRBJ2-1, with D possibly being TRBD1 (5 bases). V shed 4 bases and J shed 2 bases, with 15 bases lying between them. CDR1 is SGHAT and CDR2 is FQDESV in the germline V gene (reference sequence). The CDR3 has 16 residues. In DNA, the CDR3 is TGTGCCAGCAGCTCCCGGCATCCAGGGACCTACAATGAGCAGTTCTTC. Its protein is CASSSRHPGTYNEQFF.

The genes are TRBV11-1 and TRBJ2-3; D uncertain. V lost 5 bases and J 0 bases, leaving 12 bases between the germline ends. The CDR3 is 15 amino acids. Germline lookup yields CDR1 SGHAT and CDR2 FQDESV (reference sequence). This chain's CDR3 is CASSRGDWSTDTQYF. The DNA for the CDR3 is TGTGCCAGCAGCCGCGGCGACTGGAGCACAGATACGCAGTATTTT.

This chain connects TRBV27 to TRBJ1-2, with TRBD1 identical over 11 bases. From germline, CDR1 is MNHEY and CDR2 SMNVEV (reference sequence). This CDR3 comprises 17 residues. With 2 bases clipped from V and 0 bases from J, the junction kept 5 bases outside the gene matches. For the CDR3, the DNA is TGTGCCAGCAGTTTAAGGACAGGGGGCACGTCTAACTATGGCTACACCTTC. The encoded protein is CASSLRTGGTSNYGYTF.

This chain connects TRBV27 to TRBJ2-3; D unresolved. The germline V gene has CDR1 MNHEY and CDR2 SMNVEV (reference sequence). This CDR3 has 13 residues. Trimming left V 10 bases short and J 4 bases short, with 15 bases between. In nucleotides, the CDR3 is TGTGCCACCGAAGGACCGGCCGCAGATACGCAGTATTTT. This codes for CATEGPAADTQYF.

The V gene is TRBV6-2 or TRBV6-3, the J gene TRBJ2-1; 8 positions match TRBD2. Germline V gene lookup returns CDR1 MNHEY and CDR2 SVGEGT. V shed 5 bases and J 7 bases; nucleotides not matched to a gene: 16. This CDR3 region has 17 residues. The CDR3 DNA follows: TGTGCCAGCAGTGAACACGGGGGGGCCCAACTTGGTAATGAGCAGTTCTTC. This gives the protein CASSEHGGAQLGNEQFF.

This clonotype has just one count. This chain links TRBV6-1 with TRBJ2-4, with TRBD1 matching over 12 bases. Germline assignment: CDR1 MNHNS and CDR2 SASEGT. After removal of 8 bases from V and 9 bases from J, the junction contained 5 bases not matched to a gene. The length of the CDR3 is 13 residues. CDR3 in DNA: TGTGCCAGCGGGGACAGGGGGCTGGGCATTCAGTACTTC. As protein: CASGDRGLGIQYF.